One sample yielded the 18 T cell receptor beta chains listed below, sequenced in a study of TIL therapy for anti-PD-1-resistant metastatic lung cancer. The libraries were made with immunoSEQ v3. The data were produced by immunoSEQ multiplex PCR, yet TCRdb's version contains in-frame clones alone and is incomplete. The repertoire consists of 18,000 or so clones, with about 80% occurring once and the leading ten covering about 2.2%. Regarding time point: pre-treatment sample, taken before nivolumab and TIL therapy. Sequenced here: blood, sampled at baseline. These receptors all come from a person between 25 and 80 years old with non-small cell lung cancer.

The chain couples TRBV6-5 to TRBJ2-3; D is uncertain. The CDR3 has 14 residues. Germline V gene sequence: CDR1 MNHEY, CDR2 SVGAGI. V gave up 0 bases and J gave up 0 bases, with 4 bases separating them. The CDR3 protein is CASSYSRSTDTQYF. In DNA, the CDR3 is TGTGCCAGCAGTTACTCAAGAAGCACAGATACGCAGTATTTT.

V usage is TRBV19 and J usage is TRBJ2-1; TRBD2 matches 11 bases. The CDR3 totals 15 residues. Germline V gene sequence: CDR1 LNHDA, CDR2 SQIVND (reference sequence). Trimming removed 5 bases from V and 7 bases from J; junction bases left unmatched: 7. The CDR3 nucleotides are TGTGCCAGTAGTCTTAGCGGGAGGGCCTGGAATGAGCAGTTCTTC. It translates to CASSLSGRAWNEQFF.

Comments on this clone: The junction shows a germline mismatch at one end, possibly a read error. Distinct nucleotide sequences in the sample also encode this CDR3. The chain couples TRBV4-1 to TRBJ2-3, with no clear D. The CDR3 spans 15 residues. Germline lookup yields CDR1 MGHRA and CDR2 YSYEKL. CDR3 region: CASSQGFTETDTQYF. DNA for the CDR3: TGCGCCAGCAGCCAAGGGTTTACTGAAACAGATACACAGTATTTT.

V usage is TRBV30 and J usage is TRBJ1-5; D might be TRBD1 (6 bases). This CDR3 has 15 amino acids. Germline V gives CDR1 GTSNPN, CDR2 SVGIG (reference sequence). V lost 2 bases and J lost 1, with 12 bases in between. DNA of the CDR3: TGTGCCTGGAGTACAGGGATGGGGAGCAATCAGCCCCAGCATTTT. Protein product: CAWSTGMGSNQPQHF. Looking up the rest from reference TRBV30 and TRBJ1-5 gives the full variable domain: SQTIHQWPATLVQPVGSPLSLECTVEGTSNPNLYWYRQAAGRGLQLLFYSVGIGQISSEVPQNLSASRPQDRQFILSSKKLLLSDSGFYLCAWSTGMGSNQPQHFGDGTRLSIL.

The chain is built from TRBV5-6 and TRBJ1-2, with a possible D match to TRBD1 (5 bases). Germline lookup yields CDR1 SGHDT and CDR2 YYEEEE. This CDR3 is 13 amino acids long. Trimming cost V 4 bases and J 4 bases, with 11 bases left between them. CDR3 coding DNA: TGTGCCAGCAGCCCCACGACAGCCTATGGCTACACCTTC. The encoded protein is CASSPTTAYGYTF. The full variable domain, completed using reference TRBV5-6 and TRBJ1-2, is DAGVTQSPTHLIKTRGQQVTLRCSPKSGHDTVSWYQQALGQGPQFIFQYYEEEERQRGNFPDRFSGHQFPNYSSELNVNALLLGDSALYLCASSPTTAYGYTFGSGTRLTVV.

V is TRBV7-2 and J is TRBJ2-5, with 9 positions matching TRBD2. J was trimmed by 7 bases and V by 5 bases; bases with no gene match: 8. This CDR3 is built from 14 residues. The germline gives CDR1 SGHTA, CDR2 FQGNSA. The chain's CDR3 is CASSDGLASGTQYF. In nucleotides, the CDR3 is TGTGCCAGCAGCGACGGACTAGCGTCGGGGACCCAGTACTTC.

The chain is built from TRBV9 and TRBJ2-1; 12 nucleotides match TRBD2. J was trimmed by 7 bases and V by 0 bases; bases with no gene match: 2. Germline CDR1 SGDLS, CDR2 YYNGEE. The CDR3 extends over 15 amino acids. The CDR3 spells CASSVVTSGSNEQFF. CDR3 in DNA: TGTGCCAGCAGCGTAGTGACTAGCGGGAGTAATGAGCAGTTCTTC.

This chain joins TRBV29-1 and TRBJ2-7; D tentatively reads TRBD1 or TRBD2 (6 bases each). Deletions cut 2 bases from V and 4 bases from J, with 24 bases between. Germline V gene lookup returns CDR1 SQVTM and CDR2 ANQGSEA. The CDR3 is 17 residues long. CDR3 in amino acids: CSVEYRVGRGTLYEQYF. The DNA for the CDR3 is TGCAGCGTTGAATACAGGGTAGGACGCGGGACGTTATACGAGCAGTACTTC.

The rearrangement joins TRBV7-3 to TRBJ1-2, with D perhaps TRBD1 (5 bases). V lost 1 base and J 0 bases, leaving 9 bases between the germline ends. Germline assignment: CDR1 SGHTA and CDR2 FQGTGA. The CDR3 has 15 amino acids. CDR3: CASSLNGGANYGYTF. Written as DNA, the CDR3 is TGTGCCAGCAGCTTAAATGGGGGAGCTAACTATGGCTACACCTTC.

The CDR3 DNA is TGTGCCAGTCGAGCACAGCGGTTGGGTGAAAAACTGTTTTTT. This encodes CASRAQRLGEKLFF. The J gene is TRBJ1-4, the V gene TRBV19, with D hard to call. Trimming shortened V by 8 bases and J by 7 bases, and 17 bases separated the two germline ends. Per the germline V gene, CDR1 is LNHDA and CDR2 is SQIVND (reference sequence). This CDR3 is 14 amino acids long.

The genes are TRBV7-9 and TRBJ1-2; tentatively, D is TRBD1 (5 bases). V shed 1 base and J shed 4 bases, with 13 bases lying between them. The CDR3 extends over 15 amino acids. Germline CDR1 SEHNR, CDR2 FQNEAQ (reference sequence). The CDR3 bases are TGTGCCAGCAGCTTAGGGCCGGGGACTAGCTATGGCTACACCTTC. This codes for CASSLGPGTSYGYTF.

The J gene is TRBJ2-7, the V gene TRBV2; possibly TRBD1 for D (6 bases). The CDR3 runs to 13 residues. Germline loops: CDR1 SNHLY, CDR2 FYNNEI. Trimming cost V 4 bases and J 7 bases, with 14 bases left between them. This chain's CDR3 is CASSGQGPGEQYF. The CDR3 region has the DNA TGTGCCAGCAGTGGGCAGGGGCCAGGGGAGCAGTACTTC.

The gene calls are TRBV28 and TRBJ1-1; 7 nucleotides agree with TRBD1. Trimming at V came to 7 bases and at J to 1 base, leaving 9 bases not matched to a gene. Germline CDR1 MDHEN, CDR2 SYDVKM. The CDR3 length is 15 residues. CDR3 in amino acids: CASKGAGTANTEAFF. CDR3 coding DNA: TGTGCCAGCAAGGGGGCAGGGACGGCGAACACTGAAGCTTTCTTT.

The chain recombines TRBV10-3 with TRBJ1-5; 7 nucleotides match TRBD1. CDR1 is ENHRY, CDR2 SYGVKD, per germline. The CDR3 extends over 13 amino acids. The V gene end was trimmed by 6 bases and the J gene end by 1 base; junction bases not matched to a gene: 0. The CDR3 here is CAIRGQSNQPQHF. CDR3 coding DNA: TGTGCCATCAGGGGACAGAGCAATCAGCCCCAGCATTTT.

The rearrangement joins TRBV11-1 to TRBJ1-5, with D perhaps matching TRBD1 (6 bases). V lost 5 bases, J lost 10 bases, and 15 bases lay in between. CDR1 and CDR2 (germline): SGHAT, FQDESV (reference sequence). The CDR3 contains 13 residues. The CDR3 protein is CASSQGPVEPQHF. Written as DNA, the CDR3 is TGTGCCAGCAGCCAGGGGCCCGTCGAACCCCAGCATTTT.

V usage is TRBV19 and J usage is TRBJ2-2, with 9 bases aligning to TRBD2. After removal of 4 bases from V and 6 bases from J, the junction contained 6 bases not matched to a gene. Looked up from germline, CDR1 is LNHDA and CDR2 is SQIVND (reference sequence). CDR3 length: 15 amino acids. CDR3 sequence: CASSNPGLASGELFF. The CDR3 region has the DNA TGTGCCAGTAGTAATCCGGGACTAGCATCCGGGGAGCTGTTTTTT.

The CDR3 nucleotides are TGTGCCAGTAGTCCCCCGCGGTGGAGACAGGACGTAGCTAACTATGGCTACACCTTC. Its translation: CASSPPRWRQDVANYGYTF. This chain links TRBV19 with TRBJ1-2, with D tentatively TRBD1 (6 bases). Germline-derived CDR1 and CDR2 are LNHDA and SQIVND (reference sequence). V was clipped by 5 bases and J by 0 bases, with 25 bases between them. The CDR3 sequence is 19 residues long.

This clone was counted a few times. This chain uses TRBV6-5 with TRBJ2-3; 9 positions match TRBD1. CDR1 and CDR2 from the germline V gene are MNHEY and SVGAGI. V lost 5 bases, J lost 4 bases, and 7 bases stayed unmatched. The CDR3 consists of 15 residues. CDR3 protein: CASSAGQGRPDTQYF. The CDR3 DNA reads TGTGCCAGCAGTGCCGGACAGGGGAGGCCAGATACGCAGTATTTT.